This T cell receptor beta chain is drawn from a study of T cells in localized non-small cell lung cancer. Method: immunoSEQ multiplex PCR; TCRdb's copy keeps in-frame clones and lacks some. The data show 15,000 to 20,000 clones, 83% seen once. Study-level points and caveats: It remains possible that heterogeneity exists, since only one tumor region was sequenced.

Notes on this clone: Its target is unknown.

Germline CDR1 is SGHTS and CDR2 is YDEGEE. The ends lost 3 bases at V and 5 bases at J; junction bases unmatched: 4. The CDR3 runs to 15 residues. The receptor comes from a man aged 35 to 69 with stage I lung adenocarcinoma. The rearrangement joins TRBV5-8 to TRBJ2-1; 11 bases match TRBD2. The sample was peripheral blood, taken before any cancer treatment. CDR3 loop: CASSWGLAENNEQFF. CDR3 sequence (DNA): TGTGCCAGCAGCTGGGGACTAGCGGAAAACAATGAGCAGTTCTTC.